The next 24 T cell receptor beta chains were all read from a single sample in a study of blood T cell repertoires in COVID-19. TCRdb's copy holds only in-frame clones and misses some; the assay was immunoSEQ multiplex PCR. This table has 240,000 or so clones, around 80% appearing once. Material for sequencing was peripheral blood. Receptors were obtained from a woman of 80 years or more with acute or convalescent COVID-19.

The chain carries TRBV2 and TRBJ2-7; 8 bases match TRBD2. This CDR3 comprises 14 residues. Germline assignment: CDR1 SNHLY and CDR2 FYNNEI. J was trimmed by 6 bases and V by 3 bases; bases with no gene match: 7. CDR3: CASSDVVSGVEQYF. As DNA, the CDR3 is TGTGCCAGCAGTGATGTCGTTAGCGGGGTCGAGCAGTACTTC. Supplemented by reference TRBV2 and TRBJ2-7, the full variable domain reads EPEVTQTPSHQVTQMGQEVILRCVPISNHLYFYWYRQILGQKVEFLVSFYNNEISEKSEIFDDQFSVERPDGSNFTLKIRSTKLEDSAMYFCASSDVVSGVEQYFGPGTRLTVT.

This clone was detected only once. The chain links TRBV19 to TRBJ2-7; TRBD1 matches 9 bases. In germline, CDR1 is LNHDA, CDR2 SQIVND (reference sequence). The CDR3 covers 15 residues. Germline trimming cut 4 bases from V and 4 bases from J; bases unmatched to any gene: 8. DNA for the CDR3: TGTGCCAGTAGTAAAACCGGGACAGGGACATACGAGCAGTACTTC. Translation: CASSKTGTGTYEQYF. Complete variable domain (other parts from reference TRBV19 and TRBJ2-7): DGGITQSPKYLFRKEGQNVTLSCEQNLNHDAMYWYRQDPGQGLRLIYYSQIVNDFQKGDIAEGYSVSREKKESFPLTVTSAQKNPTAFYLCASSKTGTGTYEQYFGPGTRLTVT.

The CDR3 spells CASSPAESSYNSPLHF. The DNA for the CDR3 is TGTGCCAGCTCACCCGCGGAGAGCTCCTATAATTCACCCCTCCACTTT. The chain combines TRBV18 with TRBJ1-6; no clear D gene. Looked up from germline, CDR1 is KGHSH and CDR2 is LQKENI. Trimming took 3 bases from V and 0 from J, leaving 9 bases between them. The CDR3 is 16 residues long.

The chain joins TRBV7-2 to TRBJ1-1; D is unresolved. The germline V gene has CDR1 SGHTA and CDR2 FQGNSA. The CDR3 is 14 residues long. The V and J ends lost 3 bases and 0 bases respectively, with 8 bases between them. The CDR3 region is CASSFGGMNTEAFF. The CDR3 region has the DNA TGTGCCAGCAGCTTCGGTGGTATGAACACTGAAGCTTTCTTT.

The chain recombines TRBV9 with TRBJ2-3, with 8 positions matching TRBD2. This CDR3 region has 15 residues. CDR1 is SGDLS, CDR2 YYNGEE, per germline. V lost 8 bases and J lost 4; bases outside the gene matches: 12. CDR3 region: CASGPRSGSADTQYF. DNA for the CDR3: TGTGCCAGTGGACCAAGGAGCGGGAGTGCAGATACGCAGTATTTT.

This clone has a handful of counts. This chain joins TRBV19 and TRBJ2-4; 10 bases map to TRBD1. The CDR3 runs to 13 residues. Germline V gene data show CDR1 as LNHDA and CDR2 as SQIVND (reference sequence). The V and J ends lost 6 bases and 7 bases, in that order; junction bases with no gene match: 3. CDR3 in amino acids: CASRGTGENIQYF. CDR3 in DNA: TGTGCCAGTAGAGGGACAGGGGAGAACATTCAGTACTTC. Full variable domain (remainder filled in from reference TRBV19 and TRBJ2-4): DGGITQSPKYLFRKEGQNVTLSCEQNLNHDAMYWYRQDPGQGLRLIYYSQIVNDFQKGDIAEGYSVSREKKESFPLTVTSAQKNPTAFYLCASRGTGENIQYFGAGTRLSVL.

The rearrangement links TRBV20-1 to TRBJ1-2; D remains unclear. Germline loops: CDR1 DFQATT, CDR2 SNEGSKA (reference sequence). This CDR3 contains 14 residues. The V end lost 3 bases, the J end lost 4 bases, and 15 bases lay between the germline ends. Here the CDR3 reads CSASNLRLSYGYTF. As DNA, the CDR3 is TGCAGTGCTAGTAACCTGAGGCTTAGCTATGGCTACACCTTC.

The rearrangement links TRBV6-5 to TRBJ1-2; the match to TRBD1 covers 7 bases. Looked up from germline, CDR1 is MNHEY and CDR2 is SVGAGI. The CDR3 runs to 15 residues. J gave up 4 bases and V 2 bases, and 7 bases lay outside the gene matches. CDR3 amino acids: CASSYALGQLYGYTF. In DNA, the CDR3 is TGTGCCAGCAGTTACGCCTTGGGACAGCTCTATGGCTACACCTTC.

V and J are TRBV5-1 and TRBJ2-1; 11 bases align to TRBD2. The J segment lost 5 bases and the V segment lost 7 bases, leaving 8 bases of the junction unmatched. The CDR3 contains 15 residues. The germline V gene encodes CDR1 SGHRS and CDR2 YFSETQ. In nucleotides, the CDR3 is TGCGCCAGCCAGGTAGCGGGAGGGCCAGACAATGAGCAGTTCTTC. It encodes CASQVAGGPDNEQFF. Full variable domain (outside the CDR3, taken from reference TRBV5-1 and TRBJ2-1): KAGVTQTPRYLIKTRGQQVTLSCSPISGHRSVSWYQQTPGQGLQFLFEYFSETQRNKGNFPGRFSGRQFSNSRSEMNVSTLELGDSALYLCASQVAGGPDNEQFFGPGTRLTVL.

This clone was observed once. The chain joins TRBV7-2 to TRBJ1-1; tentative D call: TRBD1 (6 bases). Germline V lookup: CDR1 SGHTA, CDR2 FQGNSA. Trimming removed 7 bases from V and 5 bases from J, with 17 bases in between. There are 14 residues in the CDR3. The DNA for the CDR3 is TGTGCCAGCAACGAACAGGGAGTGGGGACTGAAGCTTTCTTT. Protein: CASNEQGVGTEAFF.

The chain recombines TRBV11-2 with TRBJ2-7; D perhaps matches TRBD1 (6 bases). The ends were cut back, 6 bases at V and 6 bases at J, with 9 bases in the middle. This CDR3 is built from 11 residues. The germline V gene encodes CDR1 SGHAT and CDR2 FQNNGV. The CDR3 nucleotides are TGTGCCAGCAGAACAGGGTCCGAGCAGTACTTC. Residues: CASRTGSEQYF.

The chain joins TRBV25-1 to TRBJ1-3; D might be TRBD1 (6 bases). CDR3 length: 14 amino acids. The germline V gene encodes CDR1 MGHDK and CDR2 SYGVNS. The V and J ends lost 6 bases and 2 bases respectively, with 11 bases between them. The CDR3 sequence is CASRTGLAGNTIYF. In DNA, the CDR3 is TGTGCCAGCAGGACAGGCCTTGCTGGAAACACCATATATTTT.

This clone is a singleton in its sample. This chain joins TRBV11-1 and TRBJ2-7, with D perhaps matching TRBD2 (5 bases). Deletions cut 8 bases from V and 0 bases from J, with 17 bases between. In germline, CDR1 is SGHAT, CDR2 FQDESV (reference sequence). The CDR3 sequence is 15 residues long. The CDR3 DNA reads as TGTGCCAGCCAGCAAGTAGGACGGGGCTCCTACGAGCAGTACTTC. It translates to CASQQVGRGSYEQYF.

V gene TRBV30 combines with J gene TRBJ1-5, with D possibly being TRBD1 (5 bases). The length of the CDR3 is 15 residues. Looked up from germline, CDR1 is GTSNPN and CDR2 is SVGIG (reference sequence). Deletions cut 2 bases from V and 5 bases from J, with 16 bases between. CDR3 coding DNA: TGTGCCTGGAGTCCGTGGGACGGGAGGTATCAGCCCCAGCATTTT. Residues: CAWSPWDGRYQPQHF.

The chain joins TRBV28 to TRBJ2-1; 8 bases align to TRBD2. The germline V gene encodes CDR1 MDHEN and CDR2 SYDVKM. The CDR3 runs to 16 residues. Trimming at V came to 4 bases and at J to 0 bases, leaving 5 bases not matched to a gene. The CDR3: CASSSRGGSSYNEQFF. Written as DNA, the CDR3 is TGTGCCAGCAGTTCCCGGGGGGGGAGCTCCTACAATGAGCAGTTCTTC.

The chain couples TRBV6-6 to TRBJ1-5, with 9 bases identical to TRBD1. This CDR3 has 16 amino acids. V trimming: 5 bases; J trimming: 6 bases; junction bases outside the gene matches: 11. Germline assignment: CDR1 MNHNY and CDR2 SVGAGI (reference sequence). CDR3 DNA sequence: TGTGCCAGCAGTCAAAATGGGACAGGGTGTGGTCAGCCCCAGCATTTT. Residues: CASSQNGTGCGQPQHF.

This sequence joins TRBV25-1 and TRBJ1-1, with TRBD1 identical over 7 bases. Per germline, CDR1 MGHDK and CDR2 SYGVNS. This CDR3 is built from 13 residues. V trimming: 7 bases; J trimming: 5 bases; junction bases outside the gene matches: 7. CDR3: CASNEGARTEAFF. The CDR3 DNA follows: TGTGCCAGCAATGAGGGGGCAAGAACTGAAGCTTTCTTT.

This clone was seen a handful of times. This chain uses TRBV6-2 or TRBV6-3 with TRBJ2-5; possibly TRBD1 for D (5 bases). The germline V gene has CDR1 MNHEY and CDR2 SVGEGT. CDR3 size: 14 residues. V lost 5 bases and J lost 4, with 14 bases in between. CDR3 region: CASSRPGQRETQYF. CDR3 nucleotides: TGTGCCAGCAGTCGCCCTGGACAACGAGAGACCCAGTACTTC.

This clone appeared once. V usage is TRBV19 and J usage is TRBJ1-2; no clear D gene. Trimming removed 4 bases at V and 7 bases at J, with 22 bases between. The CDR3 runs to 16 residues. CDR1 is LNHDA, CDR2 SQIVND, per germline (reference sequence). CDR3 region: CASSSRYSQVFGGYTF. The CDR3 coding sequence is TGTGCCAGTAGTAGTCGGTACTCCCAAGTTTTCGGTGGCTACACCTTC.

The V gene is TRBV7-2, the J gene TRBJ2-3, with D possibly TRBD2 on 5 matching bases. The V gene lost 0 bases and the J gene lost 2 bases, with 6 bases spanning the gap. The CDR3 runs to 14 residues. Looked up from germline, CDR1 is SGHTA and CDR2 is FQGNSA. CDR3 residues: CASSLASATDTQYF. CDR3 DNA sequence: TGTGCCAGCAGCTTAGCTAGCGCCACAGATACGCAGTATTTT. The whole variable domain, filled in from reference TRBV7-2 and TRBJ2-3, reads GAGVSQSPSNKVTEKGKDVELRCDPISGHTALYWYRQSLGQGLEFLIYFQGNSAPDKSGLPSDRFSAERTGGSVSTLTIQRTQQEDSAVYLCASSLASATDTQYFGPGTRLTVL.

For the CDR3, the DNA is TGTGCCATCAGTGAGTCGGGCAGAAACAATGAGCAGTTCTTC. The encoded protein is CAISESGRNNEQFF. V and J are TRBV10-3 and TRBJ2-1; D unresolved. The CDR3 sequence is 14 residues long. V was shortened by 0 bases and J by 5 bases, with 8 bases between the two germline ends. Germline CDR1 and CDR2: ENHRY and SYGVKD.

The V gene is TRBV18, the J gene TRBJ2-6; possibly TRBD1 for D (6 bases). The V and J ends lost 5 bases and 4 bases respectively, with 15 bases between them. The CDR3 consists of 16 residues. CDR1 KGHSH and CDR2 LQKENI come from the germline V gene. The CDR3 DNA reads TGTGCCAGCTCAAAGATGGGGGCCTTGGGGGCCAACGTCCTGACTTTC. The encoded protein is CASSKMGALGANVLTF.

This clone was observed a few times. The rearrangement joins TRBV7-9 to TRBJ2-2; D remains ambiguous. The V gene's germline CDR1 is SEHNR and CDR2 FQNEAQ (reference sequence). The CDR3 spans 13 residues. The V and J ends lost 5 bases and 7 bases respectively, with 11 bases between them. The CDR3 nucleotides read TGTGCCAGCAGCCAAGAACAGATCGGGGAGCTGTTTTTT. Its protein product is CASSQEQIGELFF.

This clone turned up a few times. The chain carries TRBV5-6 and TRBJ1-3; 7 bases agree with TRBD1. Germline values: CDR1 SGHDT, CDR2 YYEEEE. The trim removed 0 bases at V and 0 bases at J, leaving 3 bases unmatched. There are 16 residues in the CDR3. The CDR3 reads CASSLAGTASGNTIYF. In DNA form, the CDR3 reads TGTGCCAGCAGCTTGGCAGGGACAGCCTCTGGAAACACCATATATTTT.